The 16 T cell receptor beta chains presented below share a single source sample, sequenced in a study of T cell responses to AZD1222 COVID-19 vaccine. Sequencing was performed with immunoSEQ multiplex PCR; in TCRdb, only in-frame clones are kept and a portion is missing. The sample includes 95,000 to 150,000 clones, approximately 94% seen only once; the top ten take approximately 5%. The specimen was peripheral blood, collected 28 days after the second AZD1222 dose. These receptors were taken from an adult who received the AZD1222 COVID-19 vaccine.

This chain links TRBV9 with TRBJ1-3; 10 bases fit TRBD1. There are 15 residues in the CDR3. Germline CDR1 reads SGDLS; CDR2 reads YYNGEE. V was pared by 3 bases and J by 6 bases, with 6 bases of the junction left unmatched. The CDR3 spells CASSGDRGFENTIYF. CDR3 DNA: TGTGCCAGCAGCGGGGACAGGGGTTTTGAAAACACCATATATTTT.

The rearrangement joins TRBV30 to TRBJ2-1; D is unclear. V shed 1 base and J shed 4 bases, with 8 bases lying between them. CDR1 and CDR2 (germline): GTSNPN, SVGIG (reference sequence). The CDR3 is made up of 13 amino acids. The CDR3 protein is CAWSAMTYNEQFF. The DNA for the CDR3 is TGTGCCTGGAGTGCCATGACTTACAATGAGCAGTTCTTC.

J is TRBJ1-6 and V is TRBV18; D not resolved. Between the trimmed V and J ends, which lost 2 bases and 10 bases, there was a span of 15 bases. CDR3 size: 15 residues. Germline V gene data show CDR1 as KGHSH and CDR2 as LQKENI. CDR3 DNA sequence: TGTGCCAGCTCACCAGGTCAGGTGGTTGAGTCACCCCTCCACTTT. Translation: CASSPGQVVESPLHF.

The chain combines TRBV28 with TRBJ2-4; D is unclear. Trimming took 2 bases from V and 8 from J, leaving 4 bases between them. Looked up from germline, CDR1 is MDHEN and CDR2 is SYDVKM. CDR3 length equals 11 residues. The CDR3 nucleotides are TGTGCCAGCAGTTTAACGGACATTCAGTACTTC. Protein product: CASSLTDIQYF.

The chain couples TRBV27 to TRBJ1-1; D call uncertain. Per germline, CDR1 MNHEY and CDR2 SMNVEV (reference sequence). The CDR3 spans 15 residues. Trimming shortened V by 0 bases and J by 0 bases, and 8 bases separated the two germline ends. The CDR3 protein is CASSLSGTLNTEAFF. CDR3 DNA: TGTGCCAGCAGTTTATCCGGCACTTTGAACACTGAAGCTTTCTTT.

J is TRBJ2-1 and V is TRBV10-3; D ambiguous. The CDR3 loop spans 13 amino acids. V dropped 11 bases and J dropped 5 bases, with 16 bases sitting between them. Germline CDR1 reads ENHRY; CDR2 reads SYGVKD. Here the CDR3 reads CAASLDPDNEQFF. CDR3 bases: TGTGCCGCCAGCCTGGACCCGGACAATGAGCAGTTCTTC.

The chain is built from TRBV5-4 and TRBJ1-1; D gene uncertain. Germline CDR1 and CDR2: SGHNT and YYREEE (reference sequence). The CDR3 has 13 residues. With 0 bases removed from V and 4 bases from J, the gap between germline ends came to 7 bases. In DNA form, the CDR3 reads TGTGCCAGCAGCTTGGATACGGGCACTGAAGCTTTCTTT. Its protein product is CASSLDTGTEAFF.

The chain employs TRBV19 and TRBJ1-5, with D perhaps matching TRBD1 (6 bases). The length of the CDR3 is 15 residues. V lost 2 bases, J lost 6 bases, and 14 bases lay in between. The germline CDR1 and CDR2 sequences are LNHDA and SQIVND (reference sequence). CDR3 nucleotides: TGTGCCAGTAGTATACCGGGGGGCGCGGGTCAGCCCCAGCATTTT. The encoded protein is CASSIPGGAGQPQHF.

V and J are TRBV5-4 and TRBJ2-7, with TRBD2 identical over 11 bases. The CDR3 length is 14 residues. V lost 3 bases, J lost 1 base, and 0 bases stayed unmatched. Per germline, CDR1 SGHNT and CDR2 YYREEE (reference sequence). Written as DNA, the CDR3 is TGTGCCAGCAGCTCTAGCGGGAGGTCCTACGAGCAGTACTTC. Residues: CASSSSGRSYEQYF.

The chain links TRBV2 to TRBJ2-2; 8 bases are a match to TRBD1. Germline V gene data show CDR1 as SNHLY and CDR2 as FYNNEI. This CDR3 contains 14 residues. V shed 6 bases, J shed 6 bases, and the junction held 6 bases outside the gene matches. The CDR3: CASRTSGGSGELFF. The CDR3 bases are TGTGCCAGCAGGACCTCAGGGGGCTCCGGGGAGCTGTTTTTT.

Details on this clone: This CDR3 is also generated by other DNA sequences in the sample. The CDR3 here is CASSLGSNTEAFF. The CDR3 DNA is TGTGCCAGCAGCTTAGGATCGAACACTGAAGCTTTCTTT. This chain joins TRBV7-9 and TRBJ1-1, with no clear D. V lost 1 base and J lost 1, with 4 bases in between. The CDR3 is made up of 13 amino acids. CDR1 is SEHNR and CDR2 is FQNEAQ in the germline V gene (reference sequence).

The rearrangement uses TRBV7-6 and TRBJ1-4; TRBD1 aligns across 8 bases. The CDR3 has 15 amino acids. The V segment lost 5 bases and the J segment 8 bases; nucleotides outside the gene matches: 10. Germline V gene lookup returns CDR1 SGHVS and CDR2 FNYEAQ. CDR3 amino acids: CASSRTTGQVEKLFF. The CDR3 nucleotides are TGTGCCAGCAGCCGAACCACGGGACAGGTGGAAAAACTGTTTTTT. Based on the CDR3 plus reference TRBV7-6 and TRBJ1-4, the full variable domain is GAGVSQSPRYKVTKRGQDVALRCDPISGHVSLYWYRQALGQGPEFLTYFNYEAQQDKSGLPNDRFSAERPEGSISTLTIQRTEQRDSAMYRCASSRTTGQVEKLFFGSGTQLSVL.

The chain carries TRBV11-3 and TRBJ1-6, with 9 positions matching TRBD1. The V segment lost 5 bases and the J segment 7 bases; nucleotides outside the gene matches: 6. CDR3 length: 15 amino acids. Germline V gives CDR1 SGHNT, CDR2 YENEEA. The CDR3 region has the DNA TGTGCCAGCAGCACTACAGGGGGCCGAAATTCACCCCTCCACTTT. Protein sequence: CASSTTGGRNSPLHF.

CDR3 DNA sequence: TGTGCCAGCTCGCCGACAGGGAGGAACACTGAAGCTTTCTTT. This encodes CASSPTGRNTEAFF. This chain connects TRBV18 to TRBJ1-1, with 7 bases that match TRBD1. CDR1 KGHSH and CDR2 LQKENI come from the germline V gene. This CDR3 spans 14 amino acids. V gave up 6 bases and J gave up 1 base; unmatched junction bases: 5. Based on the CDR3 plus reference TRBV18 and TRBJ1-1, the full variable domain is NAGVMQNPRHLVRRRGQEARLRCSPMKGHSHVYWYRQLPEEGLKFMVYLQKENIIDESGMPKERFSAEFPKEGPSILRIQQVVRGDSAAYFCASSPTGRNTEAFFGQGTRLTVV.

The V gene is TRBV11-2, the J gene TRBJ1-1; unclear D gene. Per the germline V gene, CDR1 is SGHAT and CDR2 is FQNNGV. The CDR3 totals 16 residues. Between the trimmed V and J ends, which lost 4 bases and 4 bases, there was a span of 19 bases. The CDR3 bases are TGTGCCAGCAGCTCTCTTATCCGGGCATTGCGCACTGAAGCTTTCTTT. Amino acid sequence: CASSSLIRALRTEAFF.

The J gene is TRBJ2-7, the V gene TRBV4-1; no reliable D call. The germline CDR1 and CDR2 sequences are MGHRA and YSYEKL. The CDR3 covers 15 residues. Trimming left V 4 bases short and J 3 bases short, with 16 bases between. CDR3 protein: CASSPSKGLLYEQYF. CDR3 DNA sequence: TGCGCCAGCAGCCCGTCAAAGGGCCTCCTCTACGAGCAGTACTTC.